This TCR beta chain was observed in a study of blood T cell repertoires in COVID-19. The assay was immunoSEQ multiplex PCR, and TCRdb's table has in-frame clones only and misses some. The sample lists 100,000 to 120,000 clones; around 80% were seen once. CDR1 is MDHEN, CDR2 SYDVKM, per germline. V lost 7 bases to trimming and J lost 5 bases; unmatched junction nucleotides: 11. The CDR3 covers 14 residues. Sequenced: peripheral blood. This TCR derives from a woman of 80 years or more with acute or convalescent COVID-19. The genes are TRBV28 and TRBJ2-7; TRBD1 aligns across 7 bases. CDR3 nucleotide sequence: TGTGCCAGCATCACCGCCGGGACAGAGAACGAGCAGTACTTC. Translating it yields CASITAGTENEQYF. Looking up the rest from reference TRBV28 and TRBJ2-7 gives the full variable domain: DVKVTQSSRYLVKRTGEKVFLECVQDMDHENMFWYRQDPGLGLRLIYFSYDVKMKEKGDIPEGYSVSREKKERFSLILESASTNQTSMYLCASITAGTENEQYFGPGTRLTVT.